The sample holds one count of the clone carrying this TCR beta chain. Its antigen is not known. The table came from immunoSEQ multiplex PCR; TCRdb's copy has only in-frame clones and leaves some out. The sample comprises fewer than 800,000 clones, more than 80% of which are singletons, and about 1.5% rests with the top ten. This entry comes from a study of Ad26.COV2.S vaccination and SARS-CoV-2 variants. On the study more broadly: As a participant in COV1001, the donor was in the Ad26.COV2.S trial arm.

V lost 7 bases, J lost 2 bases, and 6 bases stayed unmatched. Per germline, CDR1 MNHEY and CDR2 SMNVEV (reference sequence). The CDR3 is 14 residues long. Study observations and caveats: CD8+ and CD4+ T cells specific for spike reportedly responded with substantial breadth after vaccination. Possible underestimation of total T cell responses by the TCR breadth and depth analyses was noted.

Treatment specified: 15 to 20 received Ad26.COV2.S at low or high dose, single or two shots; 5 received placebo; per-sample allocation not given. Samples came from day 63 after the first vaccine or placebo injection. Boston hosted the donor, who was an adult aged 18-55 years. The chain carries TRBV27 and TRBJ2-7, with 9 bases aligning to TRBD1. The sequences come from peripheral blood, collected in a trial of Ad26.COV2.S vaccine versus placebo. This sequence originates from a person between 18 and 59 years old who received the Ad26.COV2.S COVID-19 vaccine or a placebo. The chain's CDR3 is CASTSGTGTYEQYF. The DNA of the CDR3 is TGTGCCAGCACCTCCGGGACAGGGACCTACGAGCAGTACTTC.